This record looks at one T cell receptor (beta chain) sequence and its context. This sample was taken from a study of T cells in Graves' hyperthyroidism and ophthalmopathy. J lost 3 bases, V lost 4 bases, and 5 bases had no gene match. CDR1 SGHNT and CDR2 YYREEE come from the germline V gene (reference sequence). CDR3 length: 16 amino acids. Amplified TCR beta CDR3 regions derived from RNA transcripts. Initially, a first-round RT-PCR of the TCR CDR3 employed the HTBI primer set. TCRdb reprocessed the multiplex PCR reads with MiXCR, giving one entry per CDR3 protein. The repertoire holds hundreds of thousands of distinct CDR3 sequences, with 16% as singletons.

Sequenced: blood. This TCR derives from a woman between 18 and 30 years old with Graves' ophthalmopathy. V and J are TRBV5-4 and TRBJ2-3, with TRBD2 matching over 13 bases. The CDR3 spells CASSTGLAGETDTQYF. The CDR3 bases are TGTGCCAGCAGCACCGGACTAGCGGGAGAAACAGATACGCAGTATTTT.